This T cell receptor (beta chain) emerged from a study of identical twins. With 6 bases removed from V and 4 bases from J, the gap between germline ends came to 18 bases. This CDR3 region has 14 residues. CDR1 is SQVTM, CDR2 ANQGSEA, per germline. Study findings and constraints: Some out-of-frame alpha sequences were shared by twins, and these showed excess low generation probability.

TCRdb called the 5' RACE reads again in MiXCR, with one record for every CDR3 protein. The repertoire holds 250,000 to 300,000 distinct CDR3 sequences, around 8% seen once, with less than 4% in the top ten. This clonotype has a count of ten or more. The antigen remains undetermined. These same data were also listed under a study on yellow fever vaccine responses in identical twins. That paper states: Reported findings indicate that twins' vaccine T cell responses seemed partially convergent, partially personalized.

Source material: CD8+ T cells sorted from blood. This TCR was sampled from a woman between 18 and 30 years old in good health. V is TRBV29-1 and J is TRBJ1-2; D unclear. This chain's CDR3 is CSVVDRPSSYGYTF. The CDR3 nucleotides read TGCAGCGTCGTGGACCGGCCCTCGAGCTATGGCTACACCTTC. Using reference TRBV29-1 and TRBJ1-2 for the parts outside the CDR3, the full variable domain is SAVISQKPSRDICQRGTSLTIQCQVDSQVTMMFWYRQQPGQSLTLIATANQGSEATYESGFVIDKFPISRPNLTFSTLTVSNMSPEDSSIYLCSVVDRPSSYGYTFGSGTRLTVV.